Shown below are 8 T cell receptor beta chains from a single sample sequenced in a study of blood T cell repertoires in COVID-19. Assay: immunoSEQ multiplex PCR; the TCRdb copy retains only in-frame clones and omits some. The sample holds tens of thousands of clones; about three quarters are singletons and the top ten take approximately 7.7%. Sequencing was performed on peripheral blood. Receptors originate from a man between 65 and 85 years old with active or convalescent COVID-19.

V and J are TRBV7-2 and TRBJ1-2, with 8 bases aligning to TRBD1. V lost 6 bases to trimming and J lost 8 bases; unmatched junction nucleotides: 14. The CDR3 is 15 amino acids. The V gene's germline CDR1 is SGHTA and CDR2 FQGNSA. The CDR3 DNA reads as TGTGCCAGCAGAGACCCAGGGACAGGCTATCTGGGCTACACCTTC. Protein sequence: CASRDPGTGYLGYTF.

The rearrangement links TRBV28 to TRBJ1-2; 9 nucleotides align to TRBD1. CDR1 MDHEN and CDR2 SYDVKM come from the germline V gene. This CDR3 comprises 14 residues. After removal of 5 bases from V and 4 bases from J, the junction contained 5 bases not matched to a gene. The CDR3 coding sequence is TGTGCCAGCAGTGGGACAGGGTTTCGCTATGGCTACACCTTC. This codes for CASSGTGFRYGYTF.

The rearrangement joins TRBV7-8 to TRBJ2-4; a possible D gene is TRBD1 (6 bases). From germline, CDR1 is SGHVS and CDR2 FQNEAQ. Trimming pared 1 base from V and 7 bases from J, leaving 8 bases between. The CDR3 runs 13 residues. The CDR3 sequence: CASSLERGNIQYF. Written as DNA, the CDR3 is TGTGCCAGCAGCTTAGAGAGGGGGAACATTCAGTACTTC. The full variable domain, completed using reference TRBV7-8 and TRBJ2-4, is GAGVSQSPRYKVAKRGQDVALRCDPISGHVSLFWYQQALGQGPEFLTYFQNEAQLDKSGLPSDRFFAERPEGSVSTLKIQRTQQEDSAVYLCASSLERGNIQYFGAGTRLSVL.

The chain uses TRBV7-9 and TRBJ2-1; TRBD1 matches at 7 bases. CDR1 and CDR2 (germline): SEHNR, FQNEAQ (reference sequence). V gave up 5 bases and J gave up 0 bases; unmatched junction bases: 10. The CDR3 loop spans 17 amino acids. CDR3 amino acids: CASSAPDRDPSYNEQFF. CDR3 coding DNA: TGTGCCAGCAGCGCCCCTGACAGGGATCCCTCCTACAATGAGCAGTTCTTC.

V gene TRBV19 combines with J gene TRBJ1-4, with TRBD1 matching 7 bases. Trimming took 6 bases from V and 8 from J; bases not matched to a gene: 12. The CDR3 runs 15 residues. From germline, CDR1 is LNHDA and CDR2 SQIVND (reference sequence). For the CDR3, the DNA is TGTGCCAGTAGCCCTACACAGGGGATGGAGGAAAAACTGTTTTTT. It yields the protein CASSPTQGMEEKLFF.

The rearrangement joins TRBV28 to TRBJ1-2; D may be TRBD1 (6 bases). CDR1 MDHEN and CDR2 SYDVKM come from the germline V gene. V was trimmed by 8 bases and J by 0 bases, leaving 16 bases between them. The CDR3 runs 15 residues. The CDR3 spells CASQLWTASNYGYTF. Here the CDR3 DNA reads TGTGCCAGCCAACTATGGACAGCTTCTAACTATGGCTACACCTTC.

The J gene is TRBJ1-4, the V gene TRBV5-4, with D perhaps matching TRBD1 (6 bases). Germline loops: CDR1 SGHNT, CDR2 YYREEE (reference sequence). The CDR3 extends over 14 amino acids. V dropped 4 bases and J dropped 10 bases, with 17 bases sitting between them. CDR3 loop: CASSERQDAGKLFF. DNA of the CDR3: TGTGCCAGCAGCGAAAGACAGGATGCGGGAAAACTGTTTTTT.

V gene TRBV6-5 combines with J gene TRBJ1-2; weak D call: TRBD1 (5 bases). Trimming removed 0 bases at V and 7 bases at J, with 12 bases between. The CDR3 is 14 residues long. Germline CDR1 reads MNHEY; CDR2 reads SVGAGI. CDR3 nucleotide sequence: TGTGCCAGCAGTTACTCGTCAGGGTTACGTGGCTACACCTTC. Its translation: CASSYSSGLRGYTF.